This T cell receptor beta chain originates from a study of T cell responses to AZD1222 COVID-19 vaccine. Clones were read by immunoSEQ multiplex PCR, and TCRdb kept only the in-frame ones, dropping some. The table records some 96,000 clones, about nine tenths of them present only once. This clone was observed once. Sequencing was performed on peripheral blood, taken 28 days after the second AZD1222 dose. The sequence came from an adult who received the AZD1222 COVID-19 vaccine.

The CDR3 reads CSVAVTGVYGYTF. DNA of the CDR3: TGCAGCGTAGCTGTTACAGGGGTCTATGGCTACACCTTC. The chain employs TRBV29-1 and TRBJ1-2, with 7 bases aligning to TRBD1. The CDR3 has 13 residues. Trimming removed 6 bases from V and 4 bases from J; junction bases left unmatched: 8. Per germline, CDR1 SQVTM and CDR2 ANQGSEA. Full variable domain (remainder filled in from reference TRBV29-1 and TRBJ1-2): SAVISQKPSRDICQRGTSLTIQCQVDSQVTMMFWYRQQPGQSLTLIATANQGSEATYESGFVIDKFPISRPNLTFSTLTVSNMSPEDSSIYLCSVAVTGVYGYTFGSGTRLTVV.